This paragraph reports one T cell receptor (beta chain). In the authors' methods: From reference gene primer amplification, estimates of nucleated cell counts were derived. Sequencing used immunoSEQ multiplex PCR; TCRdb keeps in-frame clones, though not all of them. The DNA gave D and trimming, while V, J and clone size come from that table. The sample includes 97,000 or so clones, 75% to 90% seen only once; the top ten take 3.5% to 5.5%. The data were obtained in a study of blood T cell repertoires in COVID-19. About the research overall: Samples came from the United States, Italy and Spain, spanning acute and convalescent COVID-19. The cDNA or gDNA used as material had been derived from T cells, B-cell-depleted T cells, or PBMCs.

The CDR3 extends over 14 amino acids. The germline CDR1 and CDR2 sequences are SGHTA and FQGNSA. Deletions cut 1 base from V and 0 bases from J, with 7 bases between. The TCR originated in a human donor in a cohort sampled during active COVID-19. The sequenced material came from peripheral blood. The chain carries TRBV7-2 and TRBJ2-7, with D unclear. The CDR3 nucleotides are TGTGCCAGCAGCTTAGACCCTAACTCCTACGAGCAGTACTTC. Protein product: CASSLDPNSYEQYF.